The following is a T cell receptor beta chain sequence with its context. Antigen unknown. Combining a sample-barcoded 5' primer with a J-beta primer mix, a second PCR ran for roughly 6 to 12 cycles. Sequencing of every sample gave 2.5 million or more CDR3-containing paired-end reads. TCRdb re-analysed the 5' RACE reads in MiXCR, keeping a single row per CDR3 protein. Seen here are 1.5 million to 2 million distinct CDR3 sequences, around 40% observed once, and the top ten hold under 25%. This CDR3 spans 15 amino acids. The V gene's germline CDR1 is SGHRS and CDR2 YFSETQ. The source of the sample is a study of blood T cells in healthy people across ages. The study's findings and limits: Comparison with aged donors showed that long-lived donors had more naive CD4+ cells and higher diversity.

The sequenced sample consisted of blood. The sequence was obtained from a human donor in good health. The chain combines TRBV5-1 with TRBJ2-1; D is unresolved. The DNA end favors TRBJ2-7, so the J call may be wrong. CDR3 amino acids: CASSLTTSSYNEQYF. In nucleotides, the CDR3 is TGCGCCAGCAGCTTGACTACGAGCTCCTACAATGAGCAGTACTTC.